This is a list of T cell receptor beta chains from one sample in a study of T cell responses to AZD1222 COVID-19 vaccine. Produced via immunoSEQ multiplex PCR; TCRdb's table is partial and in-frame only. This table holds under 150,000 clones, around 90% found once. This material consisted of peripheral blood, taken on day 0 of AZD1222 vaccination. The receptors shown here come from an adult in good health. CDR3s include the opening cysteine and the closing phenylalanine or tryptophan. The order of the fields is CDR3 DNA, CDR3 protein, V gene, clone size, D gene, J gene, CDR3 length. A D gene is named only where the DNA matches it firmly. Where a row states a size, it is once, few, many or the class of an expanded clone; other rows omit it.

TGTGCCAGCAGCGCGGATAGCGGGAGGATCCAAGAGACCCAGTACTTC | CASSADSGRIQETQYF | TRBV9 | NA | TRBD2 | TRBJ2-5 | 16
TGTGCCATCCGAGATAACACGGGCAATCAGCCCCAGCATTTT | CAIRDNTGNQPQHF | TRBV10-3 | NA | NA | TRBJ1-5 | 14
TGTGCCAGCAGCTTAGATCATCTGGACGGCTCTGAAGCTTTCTTT | CASSLDHLDGSEAFF | TRBV11-3 | NA | NA | TRBJ1-1 | 15
TGCGCCAGCAGCTTGGTTCAACAGGGGAACTACGAGCAGTACTTC | CASSLVQQGNYEQYF | TRBV5-1 | NA | TRBD1 | TRBJ2-7 | 15
TGTGCCAGCTCACCCCGGAGGGGACGCGCCAAGGATCAGCCCCAGCATTTT | CASSPRRGRAKDQPQHF | TRBV18 | NA | NA | TRBJ1-5 | 17
TGTGCCAGCACCTCGGGACAGGGGGGCCCCTACGAGCAGTACTTC | CASTSGQGGPYEQYF | TRBV2 | NA | TRBD1 | TRBJ2-7 | 15
TGTGCAAGTCGCTTAGAGGCCGGGGAATATAGCAATCAGCCCCAGCATTTT | CASRLEAGEYSNQPQHF | TRBV12-2 | few | NA | TRBJ1-5 | 17
TGTGCCTGGAGTGTAGCGTCCGTCCAGGGCTTTCGGAATCAGCCCCAGCATTTT | CAWSVASVQGFRNQPQHF | TRBV30 | NA | NA | TRBJ1-5 | 18
TGTGCCAGCAGTCACGGACTAGCGGGAGGGATGAGAGATACGCAGTATTTT | CASSHGLAGGMRDTQYF | TRBV6-6 | NA | TRBD2 | TRBJ2-3 | 17
TGTGCCAGCAGCTTAGGTCCGGTTGTGAGCTCCTACGAGCAGTACTTC | CASSLGPVVSSYEQYF | TRBV7-9 | NA | NA | TRBJ2-7 | 16
TGTGCCAGCTCACCACTCCCGGCTGAGAAAGCTTTCTTT | CASSPLPAEKAFF | TRBV18 | NA | NA | TRBJ1-1 | 13
TGTGCCACCAGTGATCGGGTCTATGGCTACACCTTC | CATSDRVYGYTF | TRBV24-1 | NA | NA | TRBJ1-2 | 12
TGCGCCAGCAGCCAAGACGGAGCGGGCCCCACAGATACGCAGTATTTT | CASSQDGAGPTDTQYF | TRBV4-3 | NA | NA | TRBJ2-3 | 16
TGCGCCAGCAGCTGGGTGGAAGATACGCAGTATTTT | CASSWVEDTQYF | TRBV5-1 | NA | NA | TRBJ2-3 | 12
TGCGCCAGCAGCCGCCAGACAGGGGCTAATTCACCCCTCCACTTT | CASSRQTGANSPLHF | TRBV4-3 | once | TRBD1 | TRBJ1-6 | 15
TGTGCCAGTAGTATCGGACAGGGGACCTACGAGCAGTACTTC | CASSIGQGTYEQYF | TRBV19 | NA | TRBD1 | TRBJ2-7 | 14
TGCAGCGTCCGGGGAGATAAGAAGGGTCGAAGCTCCTACAATGAGCAGTTCTTC | CSVRGDKKGRSSYNEQFF | TRBV29-1 | NA | NA | TRBJ2-1 | 18
TGTGCCAGCACCCACCTCGGGACAGGGTTCGACGAGCAGTACTTC | CASTHLGTGFDEQYF | TRBV7-9 | once | TRBD1 | TRBJ2-7 | 15
TGTGCCAGCAGCCTTCCAGGGGGCTACGAGCAGTACTTC | CASSLPGGYEQYF | TRBV7-2 | NA | TRBD1 | TRBJ2-7 | 13
TGTGCCAGCAGCTTAGATGGGGGCGCAGAGGTCTACGAGCAGTACTTC | CASSLDGGAEVYEQYF | TRBV7-9 | NA | NA | TRBJ2-7 | 16
TGTGCTTATCGATTGGGGGCGGCGGATACTAACTATGGCTACACCTTC | CAYRLGAADTNYGYTF | TRBV5-4 | NA | NA | TRBJ1-2 | 16
TGTGCCAGCAGCTCGACCACCTTGAAGGGACTAGCGGGAGGGCCGGGTGCCTACGAGCAGTACTTC | CASSSTTLKGLAGGPGAYEQYF | TRBV7-8 | NA | TRBD2 | TRBJ2-7 | 22
TGTGCCTGGAGTGGGGGTCAAGGCAATCAGCCCCAGCATTTT | CAWSGGQGNQPQHF | TRBV30 | once | NA | TRBJ1-5 | 14
TGTGCCAGCAGCCGGGACAGGCATAGCAATCAGCCCCAGCATTTT | CASSRDRHSNQPQHF | TRBV6-5 | NA | TRBD1 | TRBJ1-5 | 15
TGTGCCAGCAGTTACAGGGGGCGGCAATCACCCCTCCACTTT | CASSYRGRQSPLHF | TRBV6-5 | NA | TRBD1 | TRBJ1-6 | 14
TGTGCCAGCAGCTTAGAATGGACAGGGGGCAACTATGGCTACACCTTC | CASSLEWTGGNYGYTF | TRBV7-6 | NA | TRBD1 | TRBJ1-2 | 16
TGTGCCAGCACTAGCGGCCGCTCCTACGAGCAGTACTTC | CASTSGRSYEQYF | TRBV28 | NA | TRBD2 | TRBJ2-7 | 13
TGTGCCAGCAGCCAACCCCCTCTGGCTTCCTATGGCTACACCTTC | CASSQPPLASYGYTF | TRBV4-2 | NA | NA | TRBJ1-2 | 15
TGTGCCAGCAGCTTTGGACTAGCGGGAGGGCCCGGGGAGCTGTTTTTT | CASSFGLAGGPGELFF | TRBV7-2 | NA | TRBD2 | TRBJ2-2 | 16
TGCGCCAGCAGCCGGAAATTGAAGGGGGCTCAAGGTGGCGAGCAGTACTTC | CASSRKLKGAQGGEQYF | TRBV4-3 | NA | TRBD1 | TRBJ2-7 | 17
TGTGCCAGCAGCTTAATTAGGTACGAGCAGTACTTC | CASSLIRYEQYF | TRBV7-2 | NA | NA | TRBJ2-7 | 12
TGTGCCAGCAGCTTTGTTGCGGGATCGAACACTGAAGCTTTCTTT | CASSFVAGSNTEAFF | TRBV12-1 | NA | NA | TRBJ1-1 | 15
TGTGCCACCAGGAGGGGGGAGTTCACCGGGGAGCTGTTTTTT | CATRRGEFTGELFF | TRBV27 | NA | NA | TRBJ2-2 | 14
TGTGCCAGCAGCCCAAGCACCCAAGGGCGATATAATTCACCCCTCCACTTT | CASSPSTQGRYNSPLHF | TRBV4-2 | few | NA | TRBJ1-6 | 17
TGTGCTAGTGGTTTTTCCCAGTATGAGCAGTTCTTC | CASGFSQYEQFF | TRBV12-5 | NA | NA | TRBJ2-1 | 12
TGTGCCAGCAGCTTCGGAGCTAGCGAGGTAGATACGCAGTATTTT | CASSFGASEVDTQYF | TRBV7-9 | NA | NA | TRBJ2-3 | 15
TGTGCCTGGAATGCGAACACTGAAGCTTTCTTT | CAWNANTEAFF | TRBV30 | NA | NA | TRBJ1-1 | 11
TGTGCCATCAGTGCGGAGACAGGTGTAGTCACTGAAGCTTTCTTT | CAISAETGVVTEAFF | TRBV10-3 | NA | NA | TRBJ1-1 | 15
TGTGCCAGTAGTATGTGGAGAGGGGGACGGGACAATCAGCCCCAGCATTTT | CASSMWRGGRDNQPQHF | TRBV19 | NA | NA | TRBJ1-5 | 17
TGTGCCATCAGTGGAACTAGCGGGAGAGGGGGGCAGACCCAGTACTTC | CAISGTSGRGGQTQYF | TRBV10-3 | NA | TRBD2 | TRBJ2-5 | 16
TGTGCCAGTAGCACCCCCCGGGACAAGGGAGGGAATGAGCAGTTCTTC | CASSTPRDKGGNEQFF | TRBV19 | NA | NA | TRBJ2-1 | 16
TGTGCCAGTAGTACAAATTGGGCCGGGGAGCTGTTTTTT | CASSTNWAGELFF | TRBV19 | NA | NA | TRBJ2-2 | 13
TGTGCCAGCTCACCACTGGGGGGCAATCAGCCCCAGCATTTT | CASSPLGGNQPQHF | TRBV18 | NA | NA | TRBJ1-5 | 14
TGTGCCAGCAGCTTGGGGGACAATGAGCAGTTCTTC | CASSLGDNEQFF | TRBV5-4 | NA | NA | TRBJ2-1 | 12
TGTGCCAGCAGCGTAGCTCAGGGCCCGGCCGGGGCCAACGTCCTGACTTTC | CASSVAQGPAGANVLTF | TRBV9 | NA | NA | TRBJ2-6 | 17
TGTGCCAGTATCGCTAGCGGGAGAAATGAGCAGTTCTTC | CASIASGRNEQFF | TRBV19 | NA | TRBD2 | TRBJ2-1 | 13
TGTGCCAGTAGTATGTGGGGGCAGGGCCGGAATCAGCCCCAGCATTTT | CASSMWGQGRNQPQHF | TRBV19 | NA | NA | TRBJ1-5 | 16